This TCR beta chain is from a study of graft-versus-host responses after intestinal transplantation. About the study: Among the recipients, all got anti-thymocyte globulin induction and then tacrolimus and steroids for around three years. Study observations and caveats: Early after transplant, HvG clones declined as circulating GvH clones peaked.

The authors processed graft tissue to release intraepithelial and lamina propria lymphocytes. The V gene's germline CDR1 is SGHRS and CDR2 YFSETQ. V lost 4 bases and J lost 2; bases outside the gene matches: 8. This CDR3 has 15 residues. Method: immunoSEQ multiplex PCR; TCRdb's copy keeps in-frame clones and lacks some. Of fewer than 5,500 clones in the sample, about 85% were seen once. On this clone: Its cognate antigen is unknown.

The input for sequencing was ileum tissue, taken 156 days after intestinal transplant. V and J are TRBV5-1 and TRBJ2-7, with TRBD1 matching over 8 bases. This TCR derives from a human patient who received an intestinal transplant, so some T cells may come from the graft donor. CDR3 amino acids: CASSVTGTGAYEQYF. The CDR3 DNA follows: TGCGCCAGCAGCGTGACCGGGACAGGTGCCTACGAGCAGTACTTC.